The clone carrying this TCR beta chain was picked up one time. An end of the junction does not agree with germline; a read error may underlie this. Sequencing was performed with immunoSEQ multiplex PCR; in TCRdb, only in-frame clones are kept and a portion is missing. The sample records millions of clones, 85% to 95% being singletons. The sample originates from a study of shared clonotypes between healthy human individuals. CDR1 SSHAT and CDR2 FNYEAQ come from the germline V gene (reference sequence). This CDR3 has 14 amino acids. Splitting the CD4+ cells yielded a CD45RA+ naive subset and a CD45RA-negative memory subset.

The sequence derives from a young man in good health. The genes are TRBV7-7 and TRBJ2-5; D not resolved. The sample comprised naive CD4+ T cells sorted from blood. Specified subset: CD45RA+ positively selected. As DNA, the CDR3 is TGTGCTAGCAGCTTAGATGGGTTTCAAGAGACCCAGTACTTC. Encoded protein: CASSLDGFQETQYF.